Presented here are 4 T cell receptor beta chains from one specimen sequenced in a study of cytotoxic CD8 clonotypes in ibrutinib-treated CLL. TCRdb's copy holds only in-frame clones and misses some; the assay was immunoSEQ multiplex PCR. Among tens of thousands of clones, 50% to 60% were seen once, and the ten largest hold more than 20%. The sequencing used PBMCs, collected at disease progression, from a patient treated with ibrutinib. These TCRs come from a human donor with chronic lymphocytic leukemia.

The V and J genes are TRBV30 and TRBJ2-7; 7 bases map to TRBD2. Germline trimming cut 1 base from V and 0 bases from J; bases unmatched to any gene: 12. Germline V lookup: CDR1 GTSNPN, CDR2 SVGIG (reference sequence). The CDR3 is 17 residues long. The CDR3 loop reads CAWSGLAAVTFSYEQYF. The CDR3 DNA sequence: TGTGCCTGGAGTGGGCTAGCGGCCGTTACTTTCTCCTACGAGCAGTACTTC.

This chain joins TRBV18 and TRBJ2-2, with 8 bases fitting TRBD1. The CDR3 is made up of 17 amino acids. Germline V gene data show CDR1 as KGHSH and CDR2 as LQKENI. The V segment lost 5 bases and the J segment 4 bases; nucleotides outside the gene matches: 12. CDR3: CASSSYQTGAGTGELFF. The CDR3 region has the DNA TGTGCCAGCTCATCATACCAGACAGGGGCAGGCACCGGGGAGCTGTTTTTT.

This chain connects TRBV4-1 to TRBJ2-7; D is perhaps TRBD2 (6 bases). V was trimmed by 2 bases and J by 0 bases, leaving 14 bases between them. This CDR3 spans 16 amino acids. Germline V lookup: CDR1 MGHRA, CDR2 YSYEKL. CDR3 nucleotides: TGCGCCAGCAGCCAATACCCCGCGGGGAGCTCCTACGAGCAGTACTTC. It translates to CASSQYPAGSSYEQYF.

V gene TRBV28 combines with J gene TRBJ2-6; no firm D call. Germline-derived CDR1 and CDR2 are MDHEN and SYDVKM. The CDR3 runs to 15 residues. Trimming removed 1 base from V and 0 bases from J, with 4 bases in between. This chain's CDR3 is CASSLYFSGANVLTF. In nucleotides, the CDR3 is TGTGCCAGCAGTTTATACTTCTCTGGGGCCAACGTCCTGACTTTC. The full variable domain, its missing parts supplied by reference TRBV28 and TRBJ2-6, is DVKVTQSSRYLVKRTGEKVFLECVQDMDHENMFWYRQDPGLGLRLIYFSYDVKMKEKGDIPEGYSVSREKKERFSLILESASTNQTSMYLCASSLYFSGANVLTFGAGSRLTVL.